Shown below are 16 T cell receptor beta chains from a single sample sequenced in a study of T cells in tuberculosis. This sample's time point: new active TB diagnosis, blood taken before or within 7 days of starting treatment. Profiled with immunoSEQ multiplex PCR; TCRdb holds only in-frame clones, not every one. In the table there are roughly 34,000 clones, roughly 93% of which are singletons. The input for sequencing was PBMCs, taken at tuberculosis diagnosis. The receptors shown here come from an adult with tuberculosis.

In DNA, the CDR3 is TGTGCCAGCAGTTTATCCAGGACAGGGGCCACAGATACGCAGTATTTT. Protein sequence: CASSLSRTGATDTQYF. The chain carries TRBV27 and TRBJ2-3; TRBD1 matches at 9 bases. The germline V gene has CDR1 MNHEY and CDR2 SMNVEV (reference sequence). The J segment lost 2 bases and the V segment lost 0 bases, leaving 3 bases of the junction unmatched. The CDR3 length is 16 residues.

This clone occurred once. This chain joins TRBV4-1 and TRBJ2-7, with a possible D match to TRBD1 (6 bases). Trimming took 0 bases from V and 3 from J, leaving 9 bases between them. The CDR3 extends over 14 amino acids. Germline CDR1 and CDR2: MGHRA and YSYEKL. The CDR3 nucleotides are TGCGCCAGCAGCCAAGAAACAGGGTACTACGAGCAGTACTTC. Protein sequence: CASSQETGYYEQYF.

This CDR3 is CASSVWDRGLSGANVLTF. The DNA of the CDR3 is TGTGCCAGTTCCGTGTGGGACAGGGGTCTCTCTGGGGCCAACGTCCTGACTTTC. The chain is built from TRBV19 and TRBJ2-6; 10 positions match TRBD1. CDR3 size: 18 residues. Germline V gene data show CDR1 as LNHDA and CDR2 as SQIVND (reference sequence). V lost 8 bases, J lost 0 bases, and 10 bases stayed unmatched.

The rearrangement joins TRBV27 to TRBJ1-5; D remains unclear. The CDR3 runs to 14 residues. V was trimmed by 5 bases and J by 6 bases, leaving 14 bases between them. The germline gives CDR1 MNHEY, CDR2 SMNVEV (reference sequence). The CDR3 loop reads CASSPPGEGQPQHF. The CDR3 region has the DNA TGTGCCAGCAGTCCTCCCGGGGAAGGTCAGCCCCAGCATTTT.

The chain combines TRBV6-1 with TRBJ1-5; perhaps TRBD1 as D (5 bases). Germline loops: CDR1 MNHNS, CDR2 SASEGT. V lost 1 base and J 3 bases, leaving 10 bases between the germline ends. CDR3 length: 15 amino acids. CDR3 sequence reads: CASSEVSGNNQPQHF. CDR3 DNA: TGTGCCAGCAGTGAAGTGTCAGGGAACAATCAGCCCCAGCATTTT.

J is TRBJ1-2 and V is TRBV18, with TRBD1 identical over 8 bases. J gave up 4 bases and V 3 bases, and 10 bases lay outside the gene matches. The CDR3 covers 16 residues. Per germline, CDR1 KGHSH and CDR2 LQKENI. This chain's CDR3 is CASSPDGQGGGYGYTF. The CDR3 DNA follows: TGTGCCAGCTCACCCGACGGACAGGGCGGGGGCTATGGCTACACCTTC. The full variable domain, completed using reference TRBV18 and TRBJ1-2, is NAGVMQNPRHLVRRRGQEARLRCSPMKGHSHVYWYRQLPEEGLKFMVYLQKENIIDESGMPKERFSAEFPKEGPSILRIQQVVRGDSAAYFCASSPDGQGGGYGYTFGSGTRLTVV.

The rearrangement uses TRBV28 and TRBJ2-7; TRBD2 agrees at 7 bases. The CDR3 runs to 17 residues. CDR1 and CDR2 (germline): MDHEN, SYDVKM. V lost 4 bases and J lost 4; bases outside the gene matches: 16. The CDR3 sequence: CASSSGDRLAPSYEQYF. The CDR3, as DNA: TGTGCCAGCAGTTCCGGCGACAGACTAGCTCCCTCGTACGAGCAGTACTTC. The complete variable domain, with remaining parts taken from reference TRBV28 and TRBJ2-7, reads DVKVTQSSRYLVKRTGEKVFLECVQDMDHENMFWYRQDPGLGLRLIYFSYDVKMKEKGDIPEGYSVSREKKERFSLILESASTNQTSMYLCASSSGDRLAPSYEQYFGPGTRLTVT.

The chain employs TRBV6-5 and TRBJ1-6; D is unresolved. The V gene's germline CDR1 is MNHEY and CDR2 SVGAGI. V dropped 5 bases and J dropped 12 bases, with 20 bases sitting between them. The CDR3 spans 15 residues. The chain's CDR3 is CASSPPGGPGRPLHF. CDR3 DNA sequence: TGTGCCAGCAGTCCCCCCGGTGGGCCCGGTCGACCCCTCCACTTT.

This clone was recorded once. The chain has TRBV9 and TRBJ1-4; a possible D gene is TRBD1 (5 bases). With 0 bases removed from V and 11 bases from J, the gap between germline ends came to 11 bases. CDR3 length: 13 amino acids. Germline loops: CDR1 SGDLS, CDR2 YYNGEE. CDR3 sequence (DNA): TGTGCCAGCAGCGTAGGGGGGGACGAGAAACTGTTTTTT. This sequence encodes CASSVGGDEKLFF.

The genes are TRBV30 and TRBJ1-3, with TRBD1 identical over 9 bases. Trimming removed 0 bases from V and 4 bases from J; junction bases left unmatched: 4. The CDR3 contains 15 residues. In germline, CDR1 is GTSNPN, CDR2 SVGIG (reference sequence). DNA for the CDR3: TGTGCCTGGAGTGTATCGGGGACAGGGGGAAACACCATATATTTT. Its protein product is CAWSVSGTGGNTIYF.

The chain joins TRBV5-6 to TRBJ2-7, with 7 bases fitting TRBD2. After removal of 0 bases from V and 1 base from J, the junction contained 7 bases not matched to a gene. Looked up from germline, CDR1 is SGHDT and CDR2 is YYEEEE. The CDR3 has 16 residues. This chain's CDR3 is CASSLAGRGYSYEQYF. The CDR3 DNA follows: TGTGCCAGCAGCTTGGCCGGGCGGGGGTATTCCTACGAGCAGTACTTC.

The V call is TRBV28, the J call TRBJ1-2; 9 nucleotides align to TRBD1. Per the germline V gene, CDR1 is MDHEN and CDR2 is SYDVKM. V lost 2 bases to trimming and J lost 8 bases; unmatched junction nucleotides: 18. The CDR3 runs 18 residues. CDR3 sequence: CASSLRSHRGREDYGYTF. The CDR3 DNA reads as TGTGCCAGCAGTTTACGATCACACAGGGGGCGTGAGGATTACGGCTACACCTTC.

In its sample, this clone was seen once. V usage is TRBV18 and J usage is TRBJ1-2; 10 bases are a match to TRBD1. CDR1 KGHSH and CDR2 LQKENI come from the germline V gene. There are 15 residues in the CDR3. The junction had 10 bases not matched to a gene; V was cut back by 6 bases and J by 6 bases. CDR3: CASSPGQGREDGYTF. The CDR3 bases are TGTGCCAGCTCCCCGGGACAGGGGCGGGAAGATGGCTACACCTTC.

The V and J genes are TRBV13 and TRBJ2-1; D perhaps matches TRBD2 (6 bases). Germline values: CDR1 PRHDT, CDR2 FYEKMQ (reference sequence). The germline V and J ends were trimmed by 4 bases and 4 bases, with 14 bases remaining between them. The CDR3 consists of 15 residues. Here the CDR3 reads CASSSRGLGYNEQFF. DNA of the CDR3: TGTGCCAGCAGCTCTCGGGGGTTGGGGTACAATGAGCAGTTCTTC.

This clone has only a few counts. V and J are TRBV5-1 and TRBJ2-7; TRBD2 agrees at 11 bases. Germline V lookup: CDR1 SGHRS, CDR2 YFSETQ. Losses at the gene ends were 3 bases for V and 7 bases for J; bases not matched to a gene: 12. The CDR3 spans 16 residues. In nucleotides, the CDR3 is TGCGCCAGCAGCTCCACCTTTAGCGGGAGGGCGGGGGAGCAGTACTTC. Amino acids: CASSSTFSGRAGEQYF.

This clone was detected only once. The chain has TRBV29-1 and TRBJ2-1; D is ambiguous. V lost 7 bases, J lost 7 bases, and 14 bases lay in between. The length of the CDR3 is 12 residues. Germline V gene data show CDR1 as SQVTM and CDR2 as ANQGSEA. CDR3: CSAYLTENEQFF. The CDR3 DNA is TGCAGCGCCTATCTTACGGAGAATGAGCAGTTCTTC.